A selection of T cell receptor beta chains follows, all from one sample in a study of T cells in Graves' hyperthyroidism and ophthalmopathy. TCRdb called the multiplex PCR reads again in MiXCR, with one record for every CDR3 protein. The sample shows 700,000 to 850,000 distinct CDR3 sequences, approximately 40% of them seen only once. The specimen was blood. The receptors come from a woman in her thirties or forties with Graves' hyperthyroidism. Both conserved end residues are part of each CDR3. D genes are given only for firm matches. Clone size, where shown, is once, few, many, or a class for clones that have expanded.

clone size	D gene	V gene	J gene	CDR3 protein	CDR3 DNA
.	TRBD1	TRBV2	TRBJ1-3	CASTGQGYSGNTIYF	TGTGCCAGCACCGGACAGGGCTACTCTGGAAACACCATATATTTT
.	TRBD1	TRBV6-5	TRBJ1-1	CASSYRTGQVAFF	TGTGCCAGTAGTTATCGGACAGGGCAGGTAGCTTTCTTT
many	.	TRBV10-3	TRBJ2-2	CAISTNTGELFF	TGTGCCATCAGTACGAACACCGGGGAGCTGTTTTTT
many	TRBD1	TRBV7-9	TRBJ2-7	CASSSNRDSYEQYF	TGTGCCAGCAGCTCGAACCGGGACAGCTACGAGCAGTACTTC
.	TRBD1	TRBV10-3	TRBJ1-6	CAISEGTGDSPLHF	TGTGCCATCAGTGAAGGGACAGGGGATTCACCCCTCCACTTT
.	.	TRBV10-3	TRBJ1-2	CAISETHTDRSGYTF	TGTGCCATCAGTGAGACCCACACGGACCGGTCTGGCTACACCTTC
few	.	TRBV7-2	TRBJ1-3	CASSLTRGYSGNTIYF	TGTGCCAGCAGCTTAACACGGGGCTACTCTGGAAACACCATATATTTT
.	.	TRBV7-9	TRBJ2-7	CASSLSGDNYEQYF	TGTGCCAGCAGTTTATCGGGGGACAACTACGAGCAGTACTTC
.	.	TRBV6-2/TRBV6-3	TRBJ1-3	CASSYSVIGDGNTIYF	TGTGCCAGCAGTTACTCTGTTATAGGGGATGGCAACACCATATATTTT
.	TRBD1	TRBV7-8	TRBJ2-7	CASSPLVGQGAEEQYF	TGTGCCAGCAGTCCACTCGTGGGACAGGGGGCAGAAGAGCAGTACTTC
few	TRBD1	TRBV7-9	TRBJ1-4	CASSQGQVGYEKLFF	TGCGCCAGCAGCCAGGGACAGGTTGGTTATGAAAAACTGTTTTTT
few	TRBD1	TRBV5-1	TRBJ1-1	CASSFTTGTGAMNTEAFF	TGCGCCAGCAGCTTCACCACCGGGACAGGGGCTATGAACACTGAAGCTTTCTTT
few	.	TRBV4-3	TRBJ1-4	CASSHRGRGGGNEKLFF	TGCGCCAGCAGCCACCGGGGAAGGGGGGGCGGGAATGAAAAACTGTTTTTT
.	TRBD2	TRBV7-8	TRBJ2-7	CASKGEASGSLSYEQYF	TGTGCCAGCAAGGGCGAGGCTAGCGGGAGTTTATCCTACGAGCAGTACTTC
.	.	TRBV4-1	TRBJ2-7	CASSQDFGTPRCF	TGCGCCAGCAGCCAGGATTTCGGGACCCCGCGGTGCTTC
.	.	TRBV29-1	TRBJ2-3	CSAKGEADTQYF	TGCAGCGCAAAAGGGGAGGCAGATACGCAGTATTTT
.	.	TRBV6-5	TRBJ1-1	CASSYYPRVVTEAFF	TGTGCCAGCAGTTACTATCCCAGGGTGGTCACTGAAGCTTTCTTT
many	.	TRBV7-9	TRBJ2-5	CASSSWGQPGQETQYF	TGTGCCAGCAGCTCATGGGGGCAGCCCGGCCAAGAGACCCAGTACTTC
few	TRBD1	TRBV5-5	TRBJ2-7	CASSLGGQDSYEQYF	TGTGCCAGCAGCTTGGGTGGACAGGACTCCTACGAGCAGTACTTC
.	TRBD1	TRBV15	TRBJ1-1	CATSRDRTGNFAEAFF	TGTGCCACCAGCAGAGATCGGACAGGGAATTTCGCTGAAGCTTTCTTT
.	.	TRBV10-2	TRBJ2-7	CASRARVERREQYF	TGCGCCAGCAGGGCCAGGGTAGAACGACGCGAGCAGTACTTC
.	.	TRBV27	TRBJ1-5	CASSWAASNQPQHF	TGTGCCAGCAGTTGGGCGGCTAGCAATCAGCCCCAGCATTTT
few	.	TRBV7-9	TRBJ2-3	CASSLGTLDTQYF	TGTGCCAGCAGCTTAGGGACTTTGGATACGCAGTATTTT
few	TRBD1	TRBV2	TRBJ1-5	CAGRTGRSQPQHF	TGTGCCGGACGGACAGGGCGGAGTCAGCCCCAGCATTTT
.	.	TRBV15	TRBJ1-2	CATSSSLTGTFSGYTF	TGTGCCACCAGCAGCTCGCTTACGGGGACATTTAGTGGCTACACCTTC
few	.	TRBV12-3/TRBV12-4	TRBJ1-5	CASSFQGRDQPQHF	TGTGCCAGCAGTTTTCAGGGGAGAGATCAGCCCCAGCATTTT
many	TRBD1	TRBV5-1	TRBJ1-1	CASSWDSMNTEAFF	TGCGCCAGCAGCTGGGACAGCATGAACACTGAAGCTTTCTTT
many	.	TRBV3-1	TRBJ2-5	CASSQSGSGEEETQYF	TGTGCCAGCAGCCAATCGGGTAGCGGTGAGGAAGAGACCCAGTACTTC
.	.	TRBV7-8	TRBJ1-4	CASSLYHRANEKLFF	TGTGCCAGCAGCTTATATCACAGAGCTAATGAAAAACTGTTTTTT
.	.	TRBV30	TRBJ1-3	CAWTTGISGNTIYF	TGTGCCTGGACCACAGGGATCTCTGGAAACACCATATATTTT
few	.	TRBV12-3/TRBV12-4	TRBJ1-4	CASSLRAGSTSREKLFF	TGTGCCAGCAGTTTGAGGGCAGGATCTACCTCGAGGGAAAAACTGTTTTTT
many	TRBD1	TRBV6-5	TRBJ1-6	CASSLSDRGRVPLHF	TGTGCCAGCAGCCTCTCGGACAGGGGGCGCGTACCCCTCCACTTT
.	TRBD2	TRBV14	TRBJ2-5	CASSQEPRGGLVETQYF	TGTGCCAGCAGCCAAGAACCACGGGGGGGCCTGGTAGAGACCCAGTACTTC
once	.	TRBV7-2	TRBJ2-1	CASSLNLGNEQFF	TGTGCCAGCAGCTTAAATCTCGGGAATGAGCAGTTCTTC
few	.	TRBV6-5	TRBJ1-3	CASSYSGARPGNTIYF	TGTGCCAGCAGTTACTCTGGCGCCAGACCTGGAAACACCATATATTTT
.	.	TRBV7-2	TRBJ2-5	CASSSSAQETQYF	TGTGCCAGCAGCTCTAGCGCCCAAGAGACCCAGTACTTC
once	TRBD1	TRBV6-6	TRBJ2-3	CASSARTGVADTQYF	TGTGCCAGCAGTGCCCGGACAGGGGTTGCAGATACGCAGTATTTT
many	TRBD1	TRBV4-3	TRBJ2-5	CASSQGQGEETQYF	TGCGCCAGCAGCCAAGGACAGGGGGAAGAGACCCAGTACTTC
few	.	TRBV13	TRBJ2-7	CASSKGRTAKIYEQYF	TGTGCCAGCAGCAAAGGCCGAACGGCCAAGATCTACGAGCAGTACTTC
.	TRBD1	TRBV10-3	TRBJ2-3	CATGTGEFRTDTQYF	TGTGCCACCGGGACAGGGGAGTTTCGGACAGATACGCAGTATTTT
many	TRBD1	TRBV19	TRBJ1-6	CASSARTGVSPLHF	TGTGCCAGTAGTGCACGGACAGGGGTATCACCCCTCCACTTT
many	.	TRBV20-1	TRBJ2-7	CSARGQTYEQYF	TGCAGTGCTAGAGGACAGACCTACGAGCAGTACTTC
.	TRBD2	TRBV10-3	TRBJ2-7	CAIGESGTGLAGGYEQYF	TGTGCCATCGGTGAGTCTGGGACAGGACTAGCGGGGGGCTACGAGCAGTACTTC
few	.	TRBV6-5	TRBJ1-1	CASRFTQGSAEAFF	TGTGCCAGCAGATTTACCCAGGGGAGCGCTGAAGCTTTCTTT
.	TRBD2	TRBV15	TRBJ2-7	CATSSWSIAGYQQYF	TGTGCCACCAGCAGTTGGTCAATAGCGGGATATCAGCAGTACTTC
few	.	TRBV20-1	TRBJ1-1	CSAATGKDTEAFF	TGCAGTGCTGCGACCGGGAAGGATACTGAAGCTTTCTTT
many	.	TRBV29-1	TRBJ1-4	CSVEGTTGEKLFF	TGCAGCGTTGAAGGAACCACGGGTGAAAAACTGTTTTTT
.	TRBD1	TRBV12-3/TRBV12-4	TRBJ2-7	CASSRLDRAAIF	TGTGCCAGCAGCCGTTTAGACAGGGCCGCGATCTTC
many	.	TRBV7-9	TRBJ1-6	CASSFGIDSPLHF	TGTGCCAGCAGCTTTGGGATCGACTCACCCCTCCACTTT
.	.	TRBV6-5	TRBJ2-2	CASSYSFGVAILGGELFF	TGTGCCAGCAGTTACTCTTTTGGAGTAGCGATATTAGGCGGGGAGCTGTTTTTT
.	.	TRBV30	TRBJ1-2	CAWIPYGLNMHGYTF	TGTGCCTGGATCCCGTATGGCCTTAACATGCACGGCTACACCTTC
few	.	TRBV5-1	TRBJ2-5	CASSLAEGWETQYF	TGCGCCAGCAGCTTGGCCGAAGGGTGGGAGACCCAGTACTTC
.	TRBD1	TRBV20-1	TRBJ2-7	CRATGGNEQYF	TGCAGGGCGACAGGGGGCAACGAGCAGTACTTC
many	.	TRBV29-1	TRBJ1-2	CSVEAAGYYGYTF	TGCAGCGTTGAAGCCGCAGGGTACTATGGCTACACCTTC
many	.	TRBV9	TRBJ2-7	CASSVQGEGEQYF	TGTGCCAGCAGCGTACAGGGGGAGGGCGAGCAGTACTTC
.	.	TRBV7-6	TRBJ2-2	CASSSGTAILGELFF	TGTGCCAGCAGTTCCGGGACCGCTATCCTCGGGGAGCTGTTTTTT
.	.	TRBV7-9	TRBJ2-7	CASSLGQTDNEQYF	TGTGCCAGCAGCTTAGGACAGACTGACAATGAGCAGTACTTC
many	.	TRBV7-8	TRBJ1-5	CASSLAVGGVNQPQHF	TGTGCCAGCAGCTTAGCGGTGGGGGGCGTCAATCAGCCCCAGCATTTT
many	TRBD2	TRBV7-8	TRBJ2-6	CASSYREGSSGANVLTF	TGTGCCAGCAGCTATCGGGAGGGGAGCTCTGGGGCCAACGTCCTGACTTTC